This T cell receptor beta chain comes out of a study of blood T cell repertoires in COVID-19. Study at large: The United States, Italy and Spain supplied acute and convalescent COVID-19 samples.

In the original processing: The authors estimated nucleated cell counts from reference gene primer amplification. Generated by immunoSEQ multiplex PCR, the TCRdb table keeps only in-frame clones and is missing some. V and J calls plus clone size are reproduced from that table; the DNA served to infer D and trimming. The data show 150,000 or so clones, 80% to 90% seen once. CDR1 SGHNT and CDR2 YYREEE come from the germline V gene (reference sequence). The CDR3 runs 14 residues. Trimming removed 3 bases from V and 4 bases from J, with 13 bases in between. Enrollment of patients from Seattle took place during active infection, with longitudinal follow-up.

The TCR sequence derives from a man aged 18-30 years with COVID-19, enrolled during active disease. The sequencing input was peripheral blood. The chain combines TRBV5-4 with TRBJ1-2; D might be TRBD1 (5 bases). The CDR3 nucleotides read TGTGCCAGCAGCTGGGGTTCGGGGGGCTATGGCTACACCTTC. This codes for CASSWGSGGYGYTF. Filled out from reference TRBV5-4 and TRBJ1-2, the complete variable domain reads ETGVTQSPTHLIKTRGQQVTLRCSSQSGHNTVSWYQQALGQGPQFIFQYYREEENGRGNFPPRFSGLQFPNYSSELNVNALELDDSALYLCASSWGSGGYGYTFGSGTRLTVV.